This record concerns one T cell receptor beta chain sequence. This clonotype was counted between two and nine times. The antigen this receptor binds is unknown. No base quality values were provided; no much bigger clone lies one nucleotide off. The germline V end is reduced by 4 bases and the J end by 6 bases; junction bases left unmatched: 11. Reading from cysteine to phenylalanine, the CDR3 counts 16 amino acids. The CDR3 DNA has 48 bases and is translated from base 1. The germline V gene provides CDR1 SGHDN and CDR2 FVKESK. The data originate from a study of regulatory T cells in long-lasting Graves disease (dated by TCRdb to the early 2020s). Regarding the research as a whole: To count as having persistent Graves' disease, a patient had to have received antithyroid drug treatment for over 5 years with TSH receptor autoantibodies remaining persistently positive. Persistent Graves' disease patients in the clinical cohort had taken antithyroid drugs for 9 to 11 years on average. Patients with persistent Graves' disease were compared with patients with newly diagnosed Graves' disease using TCR sequencing and RNA sequencing of peripheral blood. The study was conducted in China and was registered as a clinical trial. TCR sequencing covered some 13 persistent and roughly 20 newly diagnosed Graves' disease patients, 33 samples in total.

This specimen's time point label, per the study, means: persistent/refractory GD, antithyroid drugs over 5 years with positive TRAb. RNA was extracted from PBMCs in TRIzol for both TCR sequencing and RNA sequencing. The diagnosis of Graves' disease was made according to American Thyroid Association guidelines. The patients came from an endocrinology department in Xi'an, China. Each patient gave approximately 9 milliliters of peripheral blood, collected in an EDTA anticoagulant tube. Ficoll Paque Plus density gradient separation was used to isolate PBMCs, and no further T cell sorting was performed. An Agilent 2100 Bioanalyzer and agarose gel were used to check RNA quality, and a NanoDrop 2000 was used to measure RNA concentration. Library preparation was by multiplex PCR. The sample was run on an Illumina HiSeq 4000. TCR beta libraries were built with iRepertoire HTBI primers and Arm-PCR amplification of CDR3 regions. PCR products were gel purified before sequencing. Per the authors' processing: Across samples, about 64 TRBV and roughly 15 TRBJ segments were identified and used for gene usage analysis of CDR3 amino acid clonotypes. COPE and FqMerger were used to merge the filtered high-quality paired reads into contigs. BLAST was used to align contigs to IMGT TRBV, TRBD and TRBJ reference genes, with CDR3 defined following IMGT. Any clonotype with a frequency above 0.1% was classified as a highly expanded clone. Shannon entropy served as the measure of repertoire diversity, while the Gini coefficient captured V-J evenness. A clonotype found in more than one individual was treated as public. TCRdb cleaned the public reads at Q25 with fastp, built clones with MiXCR and kept in-frame beta chains. CDR3 protein sequences are deduplicated, and each keeps its most common genes and DNA. The V and J calls, along with clone size, are taken from TCRdb and not from the paper's own processing. This sample is represented by approximately 690,000 distinct CDR3 sequences; approximately 31% of them were singletons. The top ten clones comprise 35% to 55% of the sample.

Beyond this particular receptor, the publication reports: As a limitation, the authors acknowledged that the small sample size may reduce accuracy. Sequencing and analysis were limited to the TCR beta chain. Compared with newly diagnosed patients, persistent Graves' disease patients had lower TCR Shannon entropy and fewer highly expanded clones, which suggests clonal expansion. Persistent patients shared more public clonotypes among themselves (around 2,500) than newly diagnosed patients did (approximately 870). TRBV28, TRBJ1-2 and TRBJ2-5 were preferentially used in persistent disease, while TRBV20-1 and TRBJ2-1 were favored in newly diagnosed disease. The study examined only peripheral blood because the primary lesion, thyroid tissue, could not be accessed.

The chain employs TRBV14 and TRBJ2-1, and TRBD2 aligns with 8 junction nucleotides. The TCR sequence derives from a female donor with Graves disease. The sample here was peripheral blood mononuclear cells (PBMCs), taken when the disease was refractory, from a patient treated with antithyroid drugs. The sequence in DNA is TGTGCCAGCAGCCCCGTCTTCCTGACTAGCGCCAATGAGCAGTTCTTC. Its coded protein is CASSPVFLTSANEQFF. With the portions outside the CDR3 filled from the reference TRBV14 and TRBJ2-1 genes, the complete variable region becomes EAGVTQFPSHSVIEKGQTVTLRCDPISGHDNLYWYRRVMGKEIKFLLHFVKESKQDESGMPNNRFLAERTGGTYSTLKVQPAELEDSGVYFCASSPVFLTSANEQFFGPGTRLTVL.